The 7 T cell receptor beta chains below were found in one sample sequenced in a study of T cell clonotyping in hematopoietic cell transplantation. Sample time point: recipient sample about 28 days before transplant, after cytoreduction. Libraries were prepared by immunoSEQ multiplex PCR; TCRdb keeps only in-frame clonotypes and omits some of them. The sample carries under 30,000 clones, about 74% recorded once. Here the sequenced sample was peripheral blood mononuclear cells, taken before stem cell transplant. These receptors originate from a woman under 40 with chronic myeloid leukemia. Some clones in this sample may be carry-over from other donors' samples.

The CDR3 DNA is TGTGCCAGCAAAACCCTGGGACTTAACACTAACTATGGCTACACCTTC. Protein sequence: CASKTLGLNTNYGYTF. V is TRBV2 and J is TRBJ1-2; possible D gene TRBD1, 5 bases. This CDR3 comprises 16 residues. The V end lost 7 bases, the J end lost 0 bases, and 18 bases lay between the germline ends. The germline V gene has CDR1 SNHLY and CDR2 FYNNEI.

This rearrangement joins TRBV25-1 to TRBJ2-2; D tentatively fits TRBD1 or TRBD2 (5 bases each). The CDR3 contains 17 residues. V gave up 7 bases and J gave up 4 bases, with 22 bases separating them. Germline loops: CDR1 MGHDK, CDR2 SYGVNS. The CDR3 sequence: CASTPPRRGQGTGELFF. Written as DNA, the CDR3 is TGTGCCAGCACGCCCCCTCGCCGGGGCCAGGGCACCGGGGAGCTGTTTTTT. The full variable domain, in which reference TRBV25-1 and TRBJ2-2 provide the parts outside the CDR3, is EADIYQTPRYLVIGTGKKITLECSQTMGHDKMYWYQQDPGMELHLIHYSYGVNSTEKGDLSSESTVSRIRTEHFPLTLESARPSHTSQYLCASTPPRRGQGTGELFFGEGSRLTVL.

The chain uses TRBV6-1 and TRBJ1-5; TRBD1 might be the D (6 bases). This CDR3 is 15 amino acids long. V was clipped by 3 bases and J by 6 bases, with 15 bases between them. CDR1 is MNHNS, CDR2 SASEGT, per germline. This CDR3 is CASSDAGGSVQPQHF. Written as DNA, the CDR3 is TGTGCCAGCAGTGATGCGGGGGGCAGCGTTCAGCCCCAGCATTTT.

The chain carries TRBV5-6 and TRBJ1-2, with D uncertain. The CDR3 is 12 amino acids. Germline CDR1 is SGHDT and CDR2 is YYEEEE. The V end lost 1 base, the J end lost 12 bases, and 13 bases lay between the germline ends. The CDR3 nucleotides are TGTGCCAGCAGCTTGTTGAGAGGGCCACACACCTTC. Encoded protein: CASSLLRGPHTF.

The V gene is TRBV10-3, the J gene TRBJ1-5; D gene uncertain. Germline CDR1 ENHRY, CDR2 SYGVKD. The CDR3 length is 12 residues. V lost 5 bases and J 6 bases, leaving 8 bases between the germline ends. The CDR3 reads CAISSGVQPQHF. The CDR3 DNA reads as TGTGCCATCAGTTCCGGGGTTCAGCCCCAGCATTTT.

This clone was seen just once. This chain links TRBV9 with TRBJ2-7; 7 nucleotides agree with TRBD2. V shed 0 bases, J shed 5 bases, and the junction held 8 bases outside the gene matches. Germline V gene sequence: CDR1 SGDLS, CDR2 YYNGEE. The CDR3 loop spans 15 amino acids. The CDR3 sequence: CASSVGRGEQDEQYF. In DNA, the CDR3 is TGTGCCAGCAGCGTAGGCCGGGGGGAACAGGACGAGCAGTACTTC. The entire variable domain, with the rest obtained from reference TRBV9 and TRBJ2-7, is as follows: DSGVTQTPKHLITATGQRVTLRCSPRSGDLSVYWYQQSLDQGLQFLIQYYNGEERAKGNILERFSAQQFPDLHSELNLSSLELGDSALYFCASSVGRGEQDEQYFGPGTRLTVT.

The J gene is TRBJ1-2, the V gene TRBV7-2; D unclear. The CDR3 covers 12 residues. Germline-derived CDR1 and CDR2 are SGHTA and FQGNSA. The V end was cut by 2 bases, the J end by 8 bases, with 9 bases between. As DNA, the CDR3 is TGTGCCAGCAGCTTATTTAACGGGGGCTACACCTTC. This encodes CASSLFNGGYTF.